Each of the 8 T cell receptor beta chains below was sequenced from the same sample in a study of cytomegalovirus exposure and HLA in healthy donors. The PCR contained 60 Vbeta and 13 Jbeta primers. Sequencing used immunoSEQ multiplex PCR; TCRdb keeps in-frame clones, though not all of them. The sample records 180,000 or so clones, about 79% being singletons. Material for sequencing was PBMCs. The receptors derive from a female donor in good health and CMV-seronegative.

This clone was observed a few times. The rearrangement joins TRBV29-1 to TRBJ1-2, with D perhaps TRBD1 (6 bases). From germline, CDR1 is SQVTM and CDR2 ANQGSEA. Trimming shortened V by 1 base and J by 6 bases, and 18 bases separated the two germline ends. The CDR3 sequence is 15 residues long. This CDR3 reads CSVEVFAGVDHGYTF. The CDR3 bases are TGCAGCGTTGAAGTTTTCGCAGGGGTTGACCATGGCTACACCTTC.

This CDR3 is CASSLIAGRDQPQHF. In DNA, the CDR3 is TGTGCCAGCAGCTTAATAGCGGGGAGGGATCAGCCCCAGCATTTT. The V and J genes are TRBV7-8 and TRBJ1-5, with D unclear. V shed 2 bases and J shed 5 bases, with 13 bases lying between them. The CDR3 consists of 15 residues. Germline CDR1 SGHVS, CDR2 FQNEAQ.

This clone was seen just once. This chain joins TRBV28 and TRBJ1-2; possible D gene TRBD1, 5 bases. The V gene lost 8 bases and the J gene lost 4 bases, with 17 bases spanning the gap. The germline gives CDR1 MDHEN, CDR2 SYDVKM. CDR3 length: 14 amino acids. The CDR3 nucleotides are TGTGCCAGCCTACCCCTAGGGGACTTCTATGGCTACACCTTC. This gives the protein CASLPLGDFYGYTF.

This sequence joins TRBV28 and TRBJ1-5; a possible D gene is TRBD1 (6 bases). The CDR3 consists of 15 residues. V lost 4 bases, J lost 1 base, and 11 bases lay in between. From germline, CDR1 is MDHEN and CDR2 SYDVKM. The CDR3 protein is CASSSPDRSNQPQHF. Here the CDR3 DNA reads TGTGCCAGCAGTTCCCCGGACAGAAGCAATCAGCCCCAGCATTTT.

The CDR3 is CASSVAGQGAYEQYF. CDR3 in DNA: TGTGCCAGCAGCGTAGCGGGACAGGGGGCTTACGAGCAGTACTTC. The chain uses TRBV9 and TRBJ2-7; TRBD1 matches 12 bases. CDR3 size: 15 residues. The germline CDR1 and CDR2 sequences are SGDLS and YYNGEE. J lost 4 bases, V lost 0 bases, and 2 bases had no gene match.

The chain links TRBV7-3 to TRBJ2-1; 11 bases are a match to TRBD2. This CDR3 spans 16 amino acids. Germline values: CDR1 SGHTA, CDR2 FQGTGA. Trimming removed 1 base from V and 7 bases from J; junction bases left unmatched: 6. CDR3 DNA: TGTGCCAGCAGCTTAATGCCCGGACTAGCGGGTAATGAGCAGTTCTTC. This translates into CASSLMPGLAGNEQFF.

This clone showed up just a few times. The chain recombines TRBV19 with TRBJ2-2; 12 nucleotides match TRBD1. V was clipped by 6 bases and J by 6 bases; unmatched bases: 5. In germline, CDR1 is LNHDA, CDR2 SQIVND (reference sequence). The length of the CDR3 is 15 residues. The CDR3 sequence is CASSPGTGGSGELFF. In DNA, the CDR3 is TGTGCCAGTAGCCCAGGGACAGGGGGCTCCGGGGAGCTGTTTTTT.

The V gene is TRBV25-1, the J gene TRBJ2-2; TRBD2 agrees at 8 bases. The CDR3 is 13 residues long. Germline V gives CDR1 MGHDK, CDR2 SYGVNS. The J segment lost 6 bases and the V segment lost 6 bases, leaving 3 bases of the junction unmatched. CDR3 in amino acids: CASRLAEAGELFF. CDR3 sequence (DNA): TGTGCCAGCAGACTAGCGGAAGCCGGGGAGCTGTTTTTT.